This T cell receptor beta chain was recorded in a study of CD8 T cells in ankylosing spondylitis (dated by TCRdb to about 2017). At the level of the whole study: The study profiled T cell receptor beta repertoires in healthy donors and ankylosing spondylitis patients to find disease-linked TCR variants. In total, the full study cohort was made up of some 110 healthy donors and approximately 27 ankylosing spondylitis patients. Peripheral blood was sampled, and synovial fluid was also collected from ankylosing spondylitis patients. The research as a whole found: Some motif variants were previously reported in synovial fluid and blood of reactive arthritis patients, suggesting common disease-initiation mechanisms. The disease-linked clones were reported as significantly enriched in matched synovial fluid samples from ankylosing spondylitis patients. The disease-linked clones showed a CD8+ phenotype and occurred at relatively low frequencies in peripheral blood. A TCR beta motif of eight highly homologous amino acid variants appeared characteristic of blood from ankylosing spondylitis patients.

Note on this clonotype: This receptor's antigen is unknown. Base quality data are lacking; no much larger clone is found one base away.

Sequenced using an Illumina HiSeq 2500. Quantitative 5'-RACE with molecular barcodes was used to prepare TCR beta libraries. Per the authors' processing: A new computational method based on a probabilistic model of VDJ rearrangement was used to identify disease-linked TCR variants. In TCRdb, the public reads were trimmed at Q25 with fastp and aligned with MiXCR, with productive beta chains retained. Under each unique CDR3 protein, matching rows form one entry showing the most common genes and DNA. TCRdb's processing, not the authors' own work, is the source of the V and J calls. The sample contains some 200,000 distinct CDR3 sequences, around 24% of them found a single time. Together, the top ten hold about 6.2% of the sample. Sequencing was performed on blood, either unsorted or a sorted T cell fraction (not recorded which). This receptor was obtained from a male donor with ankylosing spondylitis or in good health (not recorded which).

The nucleotide sequence reads TGTGCCAGCAGCTTAGTCCGCGGCAGCTCCTACAATGAGCAGTTCTTC. Translated, this is CASSLVRGSSYNEQFF. The chain is made from TRBV7-2 and TRBJ2-1; there is no confident call for the D gene. The CDR3 starts with the cysteine, ends with the phenylalanine, and has 16 residues. The entry retains the CDR3 DNA only, 48 bases that are in frame from base 1. Reading the germline V gene gives CDR1 SGHTA and CDR2 FQGNSA. The junction shows trimming of 1 base on V and 0 bases on J, plus 10 bases between the germline ends.